One and the same sample provided the 10 T cell receptor beta chains below, sequenced in a study of blood T cell repertoires in COVID-19. TCRdb's table, derived via immunoSEQ multiplex PCR, lists solely in-frame clones and lacks some. The table has around 190,000 clones, roughly 84% seen once. The sample consisted of peripheral blood. These receptors were obtained from a human donor in a cohort sampled during active COVID-19.

The chain uses TRBV25-1 and TRBJ2-5; TRBD1 matches at 9 bases. Germline CDR1 and CDR2: MGHDK and SYGVNS. The CDR3 length is 14 residues. After removal of 8 bases from V and 5 bases from J, the junction contained 9 bases not matched to a gene. In DNA form, the CDR3 reads TGTGCCAGCCTGACAGGGGGAATTAGGGAGACCCAGTACTTC. This sequence encodes CASLTGGIRETQYF.

This rearrangement joins TRBV18 to TRBJ1-1; TRBD1 might be the D (6 bases). Trimming took off 0 bases at V and 5 bases at J, with 13 bases between the two ends. Germline assignment: CDR1 KGHSH and CDR2 LQKENI. CDR3 length equals 15 residues. The CDR3 here is CASSPPKGRGTEAFF. CDR3 sequence (DNA): TGTGCCAGCTCACCACCGAAGGGGAGGGGGACTGAAGCTTTCTTT. Full variable domain (missing parts from reference TRBV18 and TRBJ1-1): NAGVMQNPRHLVRRRGQEARLRCSPMKGHSHVYWYRQLPEEGLKFMVYLQKENIIDESGMPKERFSAEFPKEGPSILRIQQVVRGDSAAYFCASSPPKGRGTEAFFGQGTRLTVV.

This clone turned up a few times. This CDR3 is CASSPRGTAMNTEAFF. For the CDR3, the DNA is TGTGCCAGCAGCCCGCGCGGGACAGCTATGAACACTGAAGCTTTCTTT. This chain uses TRBV7-2 with TRBJ1-1; 7 nucleotides align to TRBD1. The CDR3 runs to 16 residues. Trimming took 5 bases from V and 0 from J; bases not matched to a gene: 9. CDR1 and CDR2 (germline): SGHTA, FQGNSA.

The chain joins TRBV9 to TRBJ1-2; 7 bases match TRBD1. This CDR3 has 17 amino acids. Trimming removed 0 bases from V and 4 bases from J; junction bases left unmatched: 12. Germline assignment: CDR1 SGDLS and CDR2 YYNGEE. DNA of the CDR3: TGTGCCAGCAGCGTAGTGGGGACAGTCCCGGCTACCTATGGCTACACCTTC. This codes for CASSVVGTVPATYGYTF.

The chain carries TRBV19 and TRBJ2-5, with 14 bases identical to TRBD2. The CDR3 contains 15 residues. V dropped 6 bases and J dropped 5; count of bases not matched to a gene: 5. Looked up from germline, CDR1 is LNHDA and CDR2 is SQIVND (reference sequence). The CDR3 nucleotides read TGTGCCAGTAGGGGGACTAGCGGGAGTTCTGAGACCCAGTACTTC. It specifies CASRGTSGSSETQYF.

The rearrangement joins TRBV18 to TRBJ2-7, with 9 bases lining up with TRBD1. Trimming cost V 3 bases and J 6 bases; bases outside gene matches: 12. Germline V lookup: CDR1 KGHSH, CDR2 LQKENI. The CDR3 covers 16 residues. For the CDR3, the DNA is TGTGCCAGCTCACCTAAAGCCGGGACAGGGACGGCCGAGCAGTACTTC. This translates into CASSPKAGTGTAEQYF.

The DNA for the CDR3 is TGTGCCAGCAGTTACTCGCCATCCCGGACAGGTTTTATCTATGGCTACACCTTC. Translated, it gives CASSYSPSRTGFIYGYTF. The chain employs TRBV6-2 or TRBV6-3 and TRBJ1-2; 7 positions match TRBD1. There are 18 residues in the CDR3. After removal of 0 bases from V and 4 bases from J, the junction contained 14 bases not matched to a gene. Germline CDR1 and CDR2: MNHEY and SVGEGT.

The rearrangement uses TRBV15 and TRBJ1-1; the match to TRBD1 covers 7 bases. This CDR3 is built from 16 residues. After removal of 2 bases from V and 1 base from J, the junction contained 7 bases not matched to a gene. Germline V gives CDR1 LNHNV, CDR2 YYDKDF (reference sequence). The CDR3 DNA sequence: TGTGCCACCAGCAGACGGCGGCCAGGGGGGAACACTGAAGCTTTCTTT. It yields the protein CATSRRRPGGNTEAFF.

The V call is TRBV7-9, the J call TRBJ1-5; TRBD1 matches 10 bases. The CDR3 extends over 15 amino acids. V gave up 2 bases and J gave up 5 bases; unmatched junction bases: 3. Germline CDR1 SEHNR, CDR2 FQNEAQ (reference sequence). Written as DNA, the CDR3 is TGTGCCAGCAGCTTATTAGGGACAGGGGATCAGCCCCAGCATTTT. Translation gives CASSLLGTGDQPQHF.

The rearrangement links TRBV10-3 to TRBJ2-7, with a possible D match to TRBD2 (6 bases). The germline CDR1 and CDR2 sequences are ENHRY and SYGVKD. CDR3 length: 14 amino acids. The V and J ends lost 3 bases and 6 bases respectively, with 15 bases between them. Here the CDR3 reads CAISDPSTRAEQYF. In nucleotides, the CDR3 is TGTGCCATCAGTGACCCCTCGACTAGGGCCGAGCAGTACTTC.